One sample yielded the 17 T cell receptor beta chains listed below, sequenced in a study of cytomegalovirus exposure and HLA in healthy donors. 60 Vbeta and 13 Jbeta primers were used in PCR. Generated by immunoSEQ multiplex PCR, the TCRdb table keeps only in-frame clones and is missing some. Seen in this sample are around 140,000 clones; the ten most common clones hold around 0.96%. Sequenced: PBMCs. The receptors were gathered from a male donor in good health and CMV-seronegative.

V usage is TRBV19 and J usage is TRBJ2-2; D might be TRBD2 (5 bases). Deletions cut 3 bases from V and 3 bases from J, with 8 bases between. The CDR3 has 14 amino acids. CDR1 is LNHDA and CDR2 is SQIVND in the germline V gene (reference sequence). CDR3 in DNA: TGTGCCAGTAGTATCATGAGGGACACCGGGGAGCTGTTTTTT. Protein product: CASSIMRDTGELFF.

On this clone itself: Sequence at one end of the junction differs from germline and may be a read error. The V and J genes are TRBV7-7 and TRBJ2-2; D uncertain. The CDR3 contains 14 residues. In germline, CDR1 is SSHAT, CDR2 FNYEAQ (reference sequence). CDR3 DNA sequence: TGTGCTAGCAGCCCCCGTTCGGGTACCGGGGAGCTGTTTTTT. Amino acid sequence: CASSPRSGTGELFF.

The V call is TRBV7-7, the J call TRBJ2-6; D gene uncertain. The length of the CDR3 is 15 residues. In germline, CDR1 is SSHAT, CDR2 FNYEAQ (reference sequence). Trimming cost V 5 bases and J 2 bases, with 10 bases left between them. The CDR3 spells CASSPGSPGANVLTF. CDR3 nucleotides: TGTGCCAGCAGCCCCGGTAGTCCTGGGGCCAACGTCCTGACTTTC.

The chain recombines TRBV15 with TRBJ1-1, with D possibly TRBD1 on 5 matching bases. V lost 7 bases, J lost 4 bases, and 16 bases lay in between. This CDR3 comprises 14 residues. From germline, CDR1 is LNHNV and CDR2 YYDKDF (reference sequence). The chain's CDR3 is CATTAGGMRTEAFF. The CDR3 DNA follows: TGTGCCACCACCGCCGGGGGAATGCGCACTGAAGCTTTCTTT.

The genes are TRBV14 and TRBJ2-2; tentative D call: TRBD2 (5 bases). Trimming pared 4 bases from V and 6 bases from J, leaving 6 bases between. The CDR3 extends over 12 amino acids. From germline, CDR1 is SGHDN and CDR2 FVKESK. The CDR3 reads CASSLAPGELFF. CDR3 DNA sequence: TGTGCCAGCAGCCTAGCGCCCGGGGAGCTGTTTTTT.

The chain has TRBV18 and TRBJ1-5; 7 bases align to TRBD1. The CDR3 contains 13 residues. The J segment lost 7 bases and the V segment lost 3 bases, leaving 3 bases of the junction unmatched. In germline, CDR1 is KGHSH, CDR2 LQKENI. The DNA of the CDR3 is TGTGCCAGCTCACCCGACAGGGTCCAGCCCCAGCATTTT. Amino acids: CASSPDRVQPQHF.

The CDR3, as DNA: TGCGCCAGCAGTGATACATCAGGTGGTAACTATGGCTACACCTTC. Translated: CASSDTSGGNYGYTF. This rearrangement joins TRBV10-1 to TRBJ1-2; D call uncertain. V was cut by 3 bases and J by 1 base, with 12 bases left in between. Germline V gene data show CDR1 as WNHNN and CDR2 as SYGVQD (reference sequence). The CDR3 contains 15 residues.

V usage is TRBV19 and J usage is TRBJ2-7, with 8 bases lining up with TRBD2. Germline values: CDR1 LNHDA, CDR2 SQIVND (reference sequence). The junction had 8 bases not matched to a gene; V was cut back by 5 bases and J by 2 bases. The CDR3 is made up of 15 amino acids. CDR3 sequence reads: CASSVGVAGPYEQYF. CDR3 nucleotide sequence: TGTGCCAGTAGTGTGGGGGTAGCGGGACCCTACGAGCAGTACTTC.

The chain employs TRBV4-1 and TRBJ1-2; possible D gene TRBD1, 6 bases. Per germline, CDR1 MGHRA and CDR2 YSYEKL. The CDR3 consists of 15 residues. V was cut by 0 bases and J by 2 bases, with 10 bases left in between. CDR3 DNA sequence: TGCGCCAGCAGCCAAGATAGCCAGGGGAACTATGGCTACACCTTC. Translating it yields CASSQDSQGNYGYTF.

V gene TRBV9 combines with J gene TRBJ2-3; 15 bases are a match to TRBD2. The CDR3 length is 17 residues. J gave up 3 bases and V 4 bases, and 6 bases lay outside the gene matches. The germline V gene has CDR1 SGDLS and CDR2 YYNGEE. DNA of the CDR3: TGTGCCAGCAGCACCGGACTAGCGGGAGGGCTGACAGATACGCAGTATTTT. The encoded protein is CASSTGLAGGLTDTQYF.

The V call is TRBV7-2, the J call TRBJ1-2; 9 nucleotides agree with TRBD1. V dropped 5 bases and J dropped 4; count of bases not matched to a gene: 5. In germline, CDR1 is SGHTA, CDR2 FQGNSA. The CDR3 sequence is 14 residues long. The DNA of the CDR3 is TGTGCCAGCAGCCCGGACAGGGGACTCTATGGCTACACCTTC. This sequence encodes CASSPDRGLYGYTF.

This chain connects TRBV28 to TRBJ1-3; D uncertain. Germline lookup yields CDR1 MDHEN and CDR2 SYDVKM. The V and J ends lost 5 bases and 0 bases respectively, with 8 bases between them. The CDR3 loop spans 14 amino acids. The CDR3 nucleotides read TGTGCCAGCAGTCTAGTAGGCTCTGGAAACACCATATATTTT. Translation: CASSLVGSGNTIYF.

The chain joins TRBV9 to TRBJ1-5; no firm D call. V lost 0 bases, J lost 5 bases, and 9 bases lay in between. Germline CDR1 is SGDLS and CDR2 is YYNGEE. This CDR3 comprises 14 residues. The CDR3 spells CASSVGLVDQPQHF. The DNA of the CDR3 is TGTGCCAGCAGCGTAGGGCTAGTCGATCAGCCCCAGCATTTT.

This chain links TRBV11-2 with TRBJ1-6; TRBD1 is a possible D gene (6 bases). The CDR3 extends over 16 amino acids. Between the trimmed V and J ends, which lost 3 bases and 9 bases, there was a span of 18 bases. Germline values: CDR1 SGHAT, CDR2 FQNNGV. The CDR3 coding sequence is TGTGCCAGCAGCTTCAGCCGCGCCCTCAGGGGTTCACCCCTCCACTTT. It is translated as CASSFSRALRGSPLHF. The full variable domain, in which reference TRBV11-2 and TRBJ1-6 provide the parts outside the CDR3, is EAGVAQSPRYKIIEKRQSVAFWCNPISGHATLYWYQQILGQGPKLLIQFQNNGVVDDSQLPKDRFSAERLKGVDSTLKIQPAKLEDSAVYLCASSFSRALRGSPLHFGNGTRLTVT.

The chain employs TRBV5-6 and TRBJ2-5, with D hard to call. V lost 2 bases and J lost 4, with 3 bases in between. This CDR3 spans 11 amino acids. Germline lookup yields CDR1 SGHDT and CDR2 YYEEEE. Here the CDR3 reads CASSFGETQYF. DNA of the CDR3: TGTGCCAGCAGCTTCGGAGAGACCCAGTACTTC.

The chain links TRBV30 to TRBJ1-5; D is possibly TRBD1 (6 bases). From germline, CDR1 is GTSNPN and CDR2 SVGIG (reference sequence). Trimming took 2 bases from V and 7 from J, leaving 9 bases between them. This CDR3 is 12 amino acids long. The CDR3 region has the DNA TGTGCCTGGAGTAGGGGGAAACAGCCCCAGCATTTT. Translating it yields CAWSRGKQPQHF.

This sequence joins TRBV7-2 and TRBJ2-7; possible D gene TRBD2, 6 bases. Germline CDR1 and CDR2: SGHTA and FQGNSA. This CDR3 region has 15 residues. The germline V and J ends were trimmed by 5 bases and 0 bases, with 14 bases remaining between them. The CDR3 sequence: CASSESRLGSYEQYF. In nucleotides, the CDR3 is TGTGCCAGCAGCGAAAGCCGACTAGGCTCCTACGAGCAGTACTTC.